The text below deals with one T cell receptor (beta chain). Its antigen is currently unknown. This sample is part of a study of CD8 T cells in ankylosing spondylitis. CDR1 SGDLS and CDR2 YYNGEE come from the germline V gene. Deletions cut 3 bases from V and 8 bases from J, with 12 bases between. The CDR3 has 13 residues. Broader study findings: A TCR beta motif of eight or nine highly homologous variants seemed to mark ankylosing spondylitis blood.

One entry per CDR3 protein results from TCRdb running MiXCR on the 5' RACE reads. The table has 300,000 to 400,000 distinct CDR3 sequences, approximately 22% seen once; the top ten hold 13%. Sequences were obtained from blood, either unsorted or a sorted T cell fraction (not recorded which). This chain links TRBV9 with TRBJ2-1, with D hard to call. This clonotype was sampled from a male donor with ankylosing spondylitis or in good health (not recorded which). In DNA, the CDR3 is TGTGCCAGCAGCGACGGCCGCGAGGATGAGCAGTTCTTC. Translation: CASSDGREDEQFF. The complete variable domain, with remaining parts taken from reference TRBV9 and TRBJ2-1, reads DSGVTQTPKHLITATGQRVTLRCSPRSGDLSVYWYQQSLDQGLQFLIQYYNGEERAKGNILERFSAQQFPDLHSELNLSSLELGDSALYFCASSDGREDEQFFGPGTRLTVL.